The next 30 T cell receptor beta chains were all read from a single sample in a study of cytomegalovirus exposure and HLA in healthy donors. Amplification used 60 Vbeta primers and 13 Jbeta primers. Assay used: immunoSEQ multiplex PCR; TCRdb lists only in-frame clones, some missing. This table has 100,000 to 120,000 clones, less than 85% appearing once. Sequences were obtained from PBMCs. These receptors were taken from a man aged 40-49 years in good health and CMV-seropositive.

The V call is TRBV29-1, the J call TRBJ2-1; 7 bases match TRBD1. Germline V CDR1 and CDR2: SQVTM, ANQGSEA. Trimming at V came to 6 bases and at J to 9 bases, leaving 11 bases not matched to a gene. This CDR3 has 13 amino acids. CDR3 DNA sequence: TGCAGCGTCGAAAGGGGGCTTGTCAGTGAGCAGTTCTTC. Encoded protein: CSVERGLVSEQFF.

This clone was found a few times. The chain combines TRBV2 with TRBJ1-1; D is perhaps TRBD1 (6 bases). V was trimmed by 5 bases and J by 3 bases, leaving 13 bases between them. This CDR3 contains 14 residues. CDR1 and CDR2 (germline): SNHLY, FYNNEI. CDR3 amino acids: CASSLLQGHTEAFF. The CDR3 nucleotides read TGTGCCAGCAGTCTATTACAGGGACACACTGAAGCTTTCTTT.

The rearrangement uses TRBV18 and TRBJ2-3, with TRBD1 matching 8 bases. The CDR3 has 17 amino acids. V lost 3 bases and J lost 0; bases outside the gene matches: 8. CDR1 is KGHSH, CDR2 LQKENI, per germline. The DNA for the CDR3 is TGTGCCAGCTCACCTATTGGGACAGGCGGTAGCACAGATACGCAGTATTTT. Amino acid sequence: CASSPIGTGGSTDTQYF.

The chain combines TRBV9 with TRBJ2-6; 10 positions match TRBD1. The CDR3 length is 17 residues. Per the germline V gene, CDR1 is SGDLS and CDR2 is YYNGEE. V dropped 4 bases and J dropped 0; count of bases not matched to a gene: 4. For the CDR3, the DNA is TGTGCCAGCAGCCGGACAGGGGGTTTCTCTGGGGCCAACGTCCTGACTTTC. Translation gives CASSRTGGFSGANVLTF. Full variable domain (outside the CDR3, taken from reference TRBV9 and TRBJ2-6): DSGVTQTPKHLITATGQRVTLRCSPRSGDLSVYWYQQSLDQGLQFLIQYYNGEERAKGNILERFSAQQFPDLHSELNLSSLELGDSALYFCASSRTGGFSGANVLTFGAGSRLTVL.

The CDR3 spells CASSLGQINQPQHF. Here the CDR3 DNA reads TGTGCCAGCAGTTTGGGACAGATCAATCAGCCCCAGCATTTT. The V call is TRBV28, the J call TRBJ1-5, with TRBD1 identical over 7 bases. The CDR3 is made up of 14 amino acids. Germline-derived CDR1 and CDR2 are MDHEN and SYDVKM. J was trimmed by 3 bases and V by 3 bases; bases with no gene match: 2.

The rearrangement joins TRBV27 to TRBJ2-7, with D perhaps TRBD1 (6 bases). CDR3 size: 14 residues. Trimming took 6 bases from V and 2 from J, leaving 14 bases between them. In germline, CDR1 is MNHEY, CDR2 SMNVEV (reference sequence). CDR3: CASSYTRGPYEQYF. The CDR3 DNA is TGTGCCAGCAGCTACACCAGGGGCCCCTACGAGCAGTACTTC.

This chain uses TRBV9 with TRBJ2-5; 8 bases are shared with TRBD2. The CDR3 is 15 amino acids. The V and J ends lost 0 bases and 1 base, in that order; junction bases with no gene match: 2. Germline values: CDR1 SGDLS, CDR2 YYNGEE. Here the CDR3 DNA reads TGTGCCAGCAGCGTAGCCAGCGGGGGCCAAGAGACCCAGTACTTC. Translation gives CASSVASGGQETQYF.

Details on this clone: A read error may produce the germline difference seen at one junction end. The rearrangement links TRBV7-9 to TRBJ1-4, with 9 nucleotides matching TRBD1. CDR3 length: 16 residues. Germline V lookup: CDR1 SEHNR, CDR2 FQNEAQ (reference sequence). The CDR3: CTSSLRTGGTNEKLFF. The DNA for the CDR3 is TGTACCAGCAGCTTACGTACAGGGGGCACTAATGAAAAACTGTTTTTT.

The sample holds a few counts of this clone. The chain is built from TRBV27 and TRBJ2-2; no firm D call. V dropped 5 bases and J dropped 5 bases, with 3 bases sitting between them. The CDR3 has 11 amino acids. CDR1 MNHEY and CDR2 SMNVEV come from the germline V gene (reference sequence). The CDR3 reads CASSPTGELFF. The CDR3 DNA sequence: TGTGCCAGCAGTCCAACCGGGGAGCTGTTTTTT.

The chain carries TRBV9 and TRBJ1-3, with D tentatively TRBD1 (6 bases). Germline CDR1 reads SGDLS; CDR2 reads YYNGEE. This CDR3 is 16 amino acids long. V lost 3 bases and J 4 bases, leaving 17 bases between the germline ends. This CDR3 is CASSAQRGGPGNTIYF. CDR3 sequence (DNA): TGTGCCAGCAGCGCCCAACGGGGGGGCCCGGGAAACACCATATATTTT.

The genes are TRBV11-3 and TRBJ2-1; 7 nucleotides agree with TRBD2. The CDR3 consists of 15 residues. Trimming removed 5 bases from V and 5 bases from J; junction bases left unmatched: 9. Germline-derived CDR1 and CDR2 are SGHNT and YENEEA. The CDR3 DNA sequence: TGTGCCAGCAGCCCCTGGGCTAGCGGAGACAATGAGCAGTTCTTC. It encodes CASSPWASGDNEQFF.

The sample holds one count of this clone. V and J are TRBV5-4 and TRBJ2-6; 9 positions agree with TRBD1. Unmatched junction bases numbered 2, after V lost 2 bases and J lost 2 bases. This CDR3 is built from 16 residues. Germline CDR1 SGHNT, CDR2 YYREEE (reference sequence). The CDR3 sequence: CASSFRQGAGANVLTF. The CDR3 bases are TGTGCCAGCAGCTTCCGACAGGGGGCTGGGGCCAACGTCCTGACTTTC.

The genes are TRBV4-3 and TRBJ1-3; perhaps TRBD1 as D (6 bases). Trimming removed 0 bases from V and 7 bases from J, with 13 bases in between. The CDR3 is 15 amino acids. CDR1 is LGHNA, CDR2 YSLEER, per germline. The CDR3 DNA follows: TGCGCCAGCAGCCAAGATAGGGGGGGCGGCAACACCATATATTTT. Translation gives CASSQDRGGGNTIYF.

The chain joins TRBV4-3 to TRBJ1-6; 7 nucleotides line up with TRBD1. V lost 2 bases to trimming and J lost 10 bases; unmatched junction nucleotides: 2. CDR1 is LGHNA and CDR2 is YSLEER in the germline V gene. The CDR3 covers 13 residues. The CDR3 nucleotides are TGCGCCAGCAGCCAAACAGGGGTCTCACCCCTCCACTTT. Its translation is CASSQTGVSPLHF.

V usage is TRBV11-1 and J usage is TRBJ1-6, with no clear D. This CDR3 is 16 amino acids long. V gave up 5 bases and J gave up 5 bases, with 16 bases separating them. The germline V gene has CDR1 SGHAT and CDR2 FQDESV (reference sequence). CDR3 DNA sequence: TGTGCCAGCAGCGCATCCCGGGGATATGATAATTCACCCCTCCACTTT. Translated: CASSASRGYDNSPLHF.

V usage is TRBV11-2 and J usage is TRBJ2-5; 8 bases align to TRBD2. Germline CDR1 SGHAT, CDR2 FQNNGV. The CDR3 is 13 residues long. J lost 11 bases, V lost 4 bases, and 9 bases had no gene match. Written as DNA, the CDR3 is TGTGCCAGCAGCTCTAGGTCGGGGGGGGAGCAGTACTTC. This encodes CASSSRSGGEQYF.

The CDR3, as DNA: TGTGCCAGCAGCTTTAGCGGTCGGGGAATCTACGAGCAGTACTTC. Its translation: CASSFSGRGIYEQYF. The chain carries TRBV7-2 and TRBJ2-7; D may be TRBD2 (6 bases). The CDR3 is 15 amino acids. V was cut by 3 bases and J by 3 bases, with 15 bases left in between. Germline lookup yields CDR1 SGHTA and CDR2 FQGNSA.

The chain has TRBV5-6 and TRBJ1-2, with D unclear. V lost 3 bases and J lost 8, with 8 bases in between. The germline V gene has CDR1 SGHDT and CDR2 YYEEEE. CDR3 length: 11 amino acids. CDR3 loop: CASSWAQGYTF. DNA of the CDR3: TGTGCCAGCAGCTGGGCGCAGGGCTACACCTTC.

This clone showed up just once. This chain links TRBV27 with TRBJ2-1; 13 bases are a match to TRBD2. In germline, CDR1 is MNHEY, CDR2 SMNVEV (reference sequence). The CDR3 runs to 15 residues. V shed 6 bases and J 6 bases; nucleotides not matched to a gene: 5. CDR3 protein: CASRLGLAGVNEQFF. The DNA for the CDR3 is TGTGCCAGCAGGTTAGGACTAGCGGGAGTCAATGAGCAGTTCTTC.

This clone was counted a single time. The gene calls are TRBV10-3 and TRBJ2-7, with D tentatively TRBD1 (5 bases). Germline CDR1 and CDR2: ENHRY and SYGVKD. CDR3 length: 14 residues. Trimming left V 5 bases short and J 5 bases short, with 16 bases between. CDR3 coding DNA: TGTGCCATCAGTCCCCTCGGAGCCAGGGACGAGCAGTACTTC. It translates to CAISPLGARDEQYF.

This clone has only one observation. The chain couples TRBV10-3 to TRBJ1-2; the D is unclear. Germline CDR1 ENHRY, CDR2 SYGVKD. The CDR3 sequence is 13 residues long. The germline V and J ends were trimmed by 3 bases and 2 bases, with 7 bases remaining between them. CDR3 nucleotides: TGTGCCATCAGTGAAGGCAGGAACTATGGCTACACCTTC. Translation gives CAISEGRNYGYTF.

This clone was seen once. The junction shows a germline mismatch at one end, possibly a read error. This chain uses TRBV7-9 with TRBJ1-1, with a tentative D call TRBD1 (6 bases). The germline gives CDR1 SEHNR, CDR2 FQNEAQ (reference sequence). CDR3 length equals 14 residues. The CDR3 nucleotides are TGTTCCAGCAGCCAGACAGGACCGAACACTGAAGCTTTCTTT. Protein product: CSSSQTGPNTEAFF.

This clone was seen only once. The rearrangement joins TRBV27 to TRBJ2-7; 7 positions agree with TRBD1. Germline V gives CDR1 MNHEY, CDR2 SMNVEV (reference sequence). CDR3 length: 12 residues. With V trimmed by 3 bases and J by 6 bases, 2 bases remained unmatched. CDR3 loop: CASSFSGGEQYF. The CDR3, as DNA: TGTGCCAGCAGTTTTTCAGGGGGCGAGCAGTACTTC.

J is TRBJ1-5 and V is TRBV7-8; D is ambiguous. CDR1 is SGHVS and CDR2 is FQNEAQ in the germline V gene. This CDR3 is 15 amino acids long. Trimming removed 3 bases at V and 6 bases at J, with 15 bases between. CDR3: CASSFGQDSGQPQHF. CDR3 bases: TGTGCCAGCAGCTTTGGTCAGGACTCCGGTCAGCCCCAGCATTTT.

The chain couples TRBV10-3 to TRBJ2-3, with 8 nucleotides matching TRBD2. The CDR3 sequence is 12 residues long. The V gene's germline CDR1 is ENHRY and CDR2 SYGVKD. Losses at the gene ends were 7 bases for V and 6 bases for J; bases not matched to a gene: 3. CDR3 nucleotide sequence: TGTGCCATCACCCCGGGAGGGGATACGCAGTATTTT. Its protein is CAITPGGDTQYF.

The gene calls are TRBV4-2 and TRBJ2-3, with 12 bases that match TRBD2. The germline V gene encodes CDR1 LGHNA and CDR2 YNFKEQ. J gave up 4 bases and V 4 bases, and 3 bases lay outside the gene matches. The CDR3 extends over 15 amino acids. CDR3 sequence (DNA): TGTGCCAGCAGCCCGGGACTAGCGGGCGCAGATACGCAGTATTTT. Protein: CASSPGLAGADTQYF.

The CDR3 sequence is CASSAHRGSYNEQFF. DNA of the CDR3: TGTGCCAGCAGCGCTCACAGGGGCAGCTACAATGAGCAGTTCTTC. J is TRBJ2-1 and V is TRBV9; 7 nucleotides align to TRBD1. Losses at the gene ends were 3 bases for V and 3 bases for J; bases not matched to a gene: 6. The CDR3 covers 15 residues. Germline CDR1 and CDR2: SGDLS and YYNGEE.

The chain joins TRBV7-4 to TRBJ2-5, with 7 bases aligning to TRBD2. Germline V gene lookup returns CDR1 SGHVT and CDR2 SQSDAQ. This CDR3 is 16 amino acids long. The V and J ends lost 3 bases and 5 bases, in that order; junction bases with no gene match: 12. DNA for the CDR3: TGTGCCAGCAGCTTCAACCGGGCGGTGGGGGGGGAGACCCAGTACTTC. The encoded protein is CASSFNRAVGGETQYF. Drawing the rest from reference TRBV7-4 and TRBJ2-5, the complete variable domain is GAGVSQSPRYKVAKRGRDVALRCDSISGHVTLYWYRQTLGQGSEVLTYSQSDAQRDKSGRPSGRFSAERPERSVSTLKIQRTEQGDSAVYLCASSFNRAVGGETQYFGPGTRLLVL.

The chain combines TRBV7-3 with TRBJ2-1; 8 nucleotides agree with TRBD2. The CDR3 consists of 16 residues. Trimming removed 5 bases from V and 0 bases from J; junction bases left unmatched: 6. Germline-derived CDR1 and CDR2 are SGHTA and FQGTGA. As DNA, the CDR3 is TGTGCCAGCAGCCCGGGAGGGGCTCGCTCCTACAATGAGCAGTTCTTC. This encodes CASSPGGARSYNEQFF.

This chain uses TRBV7-2 with TRBJ1-3, with D possibly TRBD1 on 6 matching bases. The CDR3 is made up of 17 amino acids. Per germline, CDR1 SGHTA and CDR2 FQGNSA. V was clipped by 4 bases and J by 5 bases, with 21 bases between them. The CDR3 is CASSSQVQGHSRNTIYF. The CDR3 DNA sequence: TGTGCCAGCAGCTCTCAGGTGCAGGGGCATTCTAGAAACACCATATATTTT.